This TCR beta chain was captured by sequencing in a study of shared clonotypes between healthy human individuals (dated by TCRdb to between 2020 and 2021). At the level of the whole study: The cohort included three men and a couple of women between 18 and 49 years of age. For each donor, three plates each were used for CD4 naive and CD4 memory, two plates were used for CD8 naive, and one plate was used for CD8 memory. To estimate repertoire size and how much clonotypes are shared between individuals, the study performed deep sequencing of blood TCR repertoires from roughly five healthy adults. Libraries were prepared and TCR repertoires were sequenced by different laboratories using diverse techniques, in order to increase sequencing depth and limit assay-specific biases. Per donor, leukapheresis produced somewhere between about 0.8 and 9 billion PBMCs.

Turning to this clone: No cognate antigen has been identified for it. No much larger clonotype is one base removed from it; base qualities were not supplied.

TCR CDR3 regions were amplified from genomic DNA by multiplex PCR using the deep immunoSEQ assay. Genomic DNA extracted from each cell subset was distributed evenly over all wells of several immunoSEQ 96-well plates, and each plate served as one replicate. For sorted subsets, each replicate PCR was loaded with 150 to 250 ng genomic DNA, equivalent to 30,000 to 35,000 T cell genomes. Purified libraries were quantified with a Qubit 3.0 fluorometer, sized on a Bioanalyzer 2100, and re-quantified with the KAPA Library Quantification kit. Every immunoSEQ 96-well plate was sequenced on a separate single-read 150-cycle Illumina NextSeq 550 flow cell. Regarding the original processing steps: Because the immunoSEQ output included only junctional sequences and no quality scores, the filtering could not be the same as the filtering used for full-length reads. Sequences were annotated with PyIR, a Python wrapper for IgBLAST v1.9, using IMGT germline references to assign V/J genes and CDR3. Reads with weak V/J assignments (E-value above 1e-6), missing CDR3, stop codons, out-of-frame junctions, or ambiguous translated residues were removed. V3J clonotypes were defined as sequences sharing the same inferred V gene, J gene, and CDR3 amino acid sequence. To compute the percentage overlap between repertoires, the number of shared unique clonotypes was divided by the size of the smaller repertoire. Three approaches were used to assess repertoire richness: RTK rarefaction, the Chao1 estimator, and Recon v2.1 estimates of unobserved clonotypes. Generation probabilities were computed with OLGA for all TCRbeta clonotypes obtained by the gDNA method from several donors. As stored in TCRdb, this immuneACCESS dataset retains in-frame rearrangements with V and J assigned. A fraction of the clones does not appear; measured against another copy, unresolved V genes explain less than half of the discrepancy, and the remainder lacks a known reason. From that table come the V and J calls and clone size; the DNA was used to work out D and trimming. In this sample the table shows roughly 650,000 clones, 95% to 96% of which occur a single time. Together, the top ten hold roughly 0.12% of the sample.

What the work shows at the level of the full study, not this receptor alone: Naive subsets generally had larger estimated clonotype richness than memory subsets did. Sharing across a handful of donors was observed for 5% to 6.5% of naive CD4, 3% to 3.5% of naive CD8, over 2% of memory CD4, and about 0.4% of memory CD8 clonotypes. Rarefaction of sorted-subset datasets indicated incomplete sequencing despite the large sequencing depth. Because the study included only a small number of donors, the genetic and exposure-history diversity represented was limited. Pairwise subsampling indicated that sequencing depth was expected to affect the degree of clonotype sharing among donors. Sampling was restricted to blood, and TCR repertoires in tissue are likely to differ from TCR repertoires in blood. Compared with non-shared clonotypes, the clonotypes found in all four sorted-subset donors had higher generation probabilities.

CDR1 SGHVS and CDR2 FQNEAQ were looked up in the germline V gene. V loses 4 bases at its end and J loses 4 bases; junction bases beyond the gene matches: 8. Measured from the cysteine to the phenylalanine, the CDR3 is 16 residues long. Only CDR3 DNA is held: 48 bases, read in frame from base 1. CD8 naive samples consisted of CD45RO-negative cells that were positively selected for CCR7, yielding a CD45RA+CCR7+ population without TemRA cells. Donors were healthy HIV-negative adults with no recently reported acute infections or vaccinations. All donors were Caucasian adults living in Nashville, Tennessee, USA. Blood was collected by leukapheresis, and PBMCs were isolated by Ficoll-Histopaque density gradient centrifugation and then cryopreserved in liquid nitrogen vapor phase. Purity and quantity of every magnetically sorted T cell population were checked by analytical flow cytometry. From each sorted fraction, genomic DNA was isolated and quantified by UV absorbance on a Nanodrop 2000c.

This TCR came from a woman younger than 45 in good health. Sequencing used naive CD8+ T cells sorted from blood. The sample's cell subset or site, from its label and the paper: CD45RA+CCR7+. The chain links TRBV7-8 with TRBJ2-3, with 10 bases matching TRBD2. The CDR3 sequence is CASSSLAGEVPDTQYF. DNA sequence: TGTGCCAGCAGCTCTCTAGCGGGAGAAGTCCCAGATACGCAGTATTTT. With the rest looked up from the reference TRBV7-8 and TRBJ2-3 genes rather than sequenced, the full variable domain is GAGVSQSPRYKVAKRGQDVALRCDPISGHVSLFWYQQALGQGPEFLTYFQNEAQLDKSGLPSDRFFAERPEGSVSTLKIQRTQQEDSAVYLCASSSLAGEVPDTQYFGPGTRLTVL.